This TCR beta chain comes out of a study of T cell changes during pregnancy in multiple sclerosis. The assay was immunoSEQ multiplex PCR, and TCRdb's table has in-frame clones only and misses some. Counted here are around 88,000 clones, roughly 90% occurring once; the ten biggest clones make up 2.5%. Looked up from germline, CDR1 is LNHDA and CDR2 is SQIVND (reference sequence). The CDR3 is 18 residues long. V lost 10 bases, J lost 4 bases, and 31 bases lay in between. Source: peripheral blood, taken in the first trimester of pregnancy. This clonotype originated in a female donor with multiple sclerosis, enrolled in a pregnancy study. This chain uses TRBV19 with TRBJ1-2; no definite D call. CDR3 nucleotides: TGTGCCACCAAAAAACCCCGTATTGGGAGGGTGAAAACCTATGGCTACACCTTC. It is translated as CATKKPRIGRVKTYGYTF. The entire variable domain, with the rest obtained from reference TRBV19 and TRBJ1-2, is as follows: DGGITQSPKYLFRKEGQNVTLSCEQNLNHDAMYWYRQDPGQGLRLIYYSQIVNDFQKGDIAEGYSVSREKKESFPLTVTSAQKNPTAFYLCATKKPRIGRVKTYGYTFGSGTRLTVV.